One sample yielded the 2 T cell receptor beta chains listed below, sequenced in a study of Ad26.COV2.S vaccination and SARS-CoV-2 variants. Measured with immunoSEQ multiplex PCR; TCRdb has only the in-frame clones, and not every one. Of about 400,000 clones in the sample, 70% to 90% were seen once. Described treatment: roughly 18 received Ad26.COV2.S at low or high dose, single or two shots; several received placebo; per-sample allocation not given. All samples were drawn on day 63, counting from the first vaccine or placebo injection. The sequencing here drew on peripheral blood, taken in a trial of Ad26.COV2.S vaccine versus placebo. These receptors originate from a person between 18 and 65 years old who received the Ad26.COV2.S COVID-19 vaccine or a placebo.

J is TRBJ1-4 and V is TRBV27; a weak D match, TRBD1 (6 bases). Germline CDR1 MNHEY, CDR2 SMNVEV (reference sequence). With 9 bases removed from V and 8 bases from J, the gap between germline ends came to 16 bases. The CDR3 totals 13 residues. CDR3 nucleotide sequence: TGTGCCAGTTCCCGGGCTCAGGGGGAAAAACTGTTTTTT. Its protein is CASSRAQGEKLFF.

The chain employs TRBV12-2 and TRBJ1-6. TRBV12-2 represents a pseudogene. CDR3 length: 16 amino acids. This CDR3 reads CASRLDSVPRREPLHF. In nucleotides, the CDR3 is TGTGCAAGTCGCTTAGATTCTGTTCCGAGGCGCGAACCCCTCCACTTT.